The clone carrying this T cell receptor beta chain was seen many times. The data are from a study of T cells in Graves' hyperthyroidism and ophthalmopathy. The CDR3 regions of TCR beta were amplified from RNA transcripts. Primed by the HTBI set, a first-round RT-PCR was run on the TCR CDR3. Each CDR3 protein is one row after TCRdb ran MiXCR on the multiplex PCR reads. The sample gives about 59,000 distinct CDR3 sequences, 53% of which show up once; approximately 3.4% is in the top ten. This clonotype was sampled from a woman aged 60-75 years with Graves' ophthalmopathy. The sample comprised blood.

The CDR3 sequence is CASSPGQGAKGYTF. The CDR3 DNA is TGCGCCAGCAGCCCCGGACAGGGGGCAAAGGGCTACACCTTC. J is TRBJ1-2 and V is TRBV4-1, with TRBD1 matching over 11 bases. J lost 8 bases, V lost 4 bases, and 6 bases had no gene match. Germline V gene sequence: CDR1 MGHRA, CDR2 YSYEKL. The CDR3 totals 14 residues.